Listed here are 24 T cell receptor beta chains from one sample, sequenced in a study of T cells after yellow fever vaccination. TCRdb passed the 5' RACE reads through MiXCR, listing each CDR3 protein once. This sample has a few hundred thousand distinct CDR3 sequences, with about 4% found just once. Sequenced here: PBMCs, sampled 5 days after the yellow fever booster vaccination. The receptor set was obtained from a man aged 18 to 29 who received the YFV17D yellow fever vaccine.

This clonotype was detected many times. The chain couples TRBV11-2 to TRBJ2-7; perhaps TRBD1 as D (6 bases). This CDR3 is built from 14 residues. In germline, CDR1 is SGHAT, CDR2 FQNNGV. Trimming took off 1 base at V and 4 bases at J, with 11 bases between the two ends. The CDR3 is CASSLGTVGYEQYF. In DNA form, the CDR3 reads TGTGCCAGCAGCTTAGGGACAGTCGGTTACGAGCAGTACTTC.

V and J are TRBV5-1 and TRBJ2-1, with 9 bases lining up with TRBD2. Per germline, CDR1 SGHRS and CDR2 YFSETQ. The ends lost 2 bases at V and 2 bases at J; junction bases unmatched: 14. The CDR3 spans 19 residues. This chain's CDR3 is CASSFYRTGTSMPYNEQFF. The CDR3, as DNA: TGCGCCAGCAGCTTTTACCGAACCGGGACTAGCATGCCCTACAATGAGCAGTTCTTC.

V gene TRBV5-1 combines with J gene TRBJ2-7, with TRBD1 matching over 8 bases. The CDR3 has 14 amino acids. Per the germline V gene, CDR1 is SGHRS and CDR2 is YFSETQ. J was trimmed by 5 bases and V by 5 bases; bases with no gene match: 9. Here the CDR3 DNA reads TGCGCCAGCAGAGTCGGGACAGGTGGGGACGAGCAGTACTTC. It is translated as CASRVGTGGDEQYF.

The table lists this clonotype with many counts. The chain recombines TRBV10-3 with TRBJ1-2; TRBD1 might be the D (6 bases). The CDR3 is 11 residues long. The germline CDR1 and CDR2 sequences are ENHRY and SYGVKD. Trimming shortened V by 8 bases and J by 4 bases, and 8 bases separated the two germline ends. CDR3 coding DNA: TGTGCCATCGGACAGTCCTATGGCTACACCTTC. It yields the protein CAIGQSYGYTF.

This clonotype has a handful of counts. V usage is TRBV6-6 and J usage is TRBJ2-3, with TRBD2 matching over 8 bases. Germline V gene data show CDR1 as MNHNY and CDR2 as SVGAGI (reference sequence). The CDR3 runs to 14 residues. V shed 8 bases and J 5 bases; nucleotides not matched to a gene: 9. The CDR3 reads CASCISGGRDTQYF. CDR3 DNA: TGTGCCAGCTGCATTTCGGGGGGGCGAGATACGCAGTATTTT.

As DNA, the CDR3 is TGCAGTGCTAGTGCCTTTGGTGAGCATCGGTCCAAGGGGGAAGCTTTCTTT. It encodes CSASAFGEHRSKGEAFF. The rearrangement joins TRBV20-1 to TRBJ1-1; possible D gene TRBD1, 5 bases. The V and J ends lost 3 bases and 8 bases respectively, with 28 bases between them. Per the germline V gene, CDR1 is DFQATT and CDR2 is SNEGSKA (reference sequence). There are 17 residues in the CDR3.

This clonotype was recorded a few times. The V and J genes are TRBV6-6 and TRBJ2-1; no clear D gene. Trimming pared 2 bases from V and 3 bases from J, leaving 5 bases between. Germline loops: CDR1 MNHNY, CDR2 SVGAGI (reference sequence). This CDR3 has 13 residues. The CDR3 region is CASSYANYNEQFF. For the CDR3, the DNA is TGTGCCAGCAGTTACGCTAACTACAATGAGCAGTTCTTC.

This clonotype appeared a few times. The chain uses TRBV6-6 and TRBJ1-1; D gene unclear. The V end was cut by 4 bases, the J end by 1 base, with 7 bases between. The germline V gene encodes CDR1 MNHNY and CDR2 SVGAGI (reference sequence). The CDR3 extends over 13 amino acids. The CDR3 here is CASSSWGNTEAFF. The CDR3 bases are TGTGCCAGCAGTTCGTGGGGGAACACTGAAGCTTTCTTT.

The chain combines TRBV18 with TRBJ2-7; possibly TRBD2 for D (5 bases). V was clipped by 8 bases and J by 0 bases, with 11 bases between them. The CDR3 runs 13 residues. CDR1 and CDR2 (germline): KGHSH, LQKENI. In nucleotides, the CDR3 is TGTGCCAGCGCCGTAGGGAGCTCCTACGAGCAGTACTTC. Its protein product is CASAVGSSYEQYF.

J is TRBJ2-5 and V is TRBV6-2 or TRBV6-3, with 12 bases fitting TRBD2. The CDR3 runs 17 residues. Germline V gene lookup returns CDR1 MNHEY and CDR2 SVGEGT. V shed 5 bases and J 4 bases; nucleotides not matched to a gene: 11. In nucleotides, the CDR3 is TGTGCCAGCAGTCTCCGGACTAGCGGGGCCGGTAGAGAGACCCAGTACTTC. Translated, it gives CASSLRTSGAGRETQYF.

Many counts were recorded for this clonotype. The V and J genes are TRBV5-6 and TRBJ2-3, with unresolved D. Trimming took off 0 bases at V and 6 bases at J, with 8 bases between the two ends. Germline V CDR1 and CDR2: SGHDT, YYEEEE. The CDR3 has 13 amino acids. The CDR3 bases are TGTGCCAGCAGCTTGGCCGGACCGGATACGCAGTATTTT. Translation: CASSLAGPDTQYF.

The genes are TRBV30 and TRBJ2-5; no clear D. The CDR3 is 13 amino acids. V was cut by 4 bases and J by 0 bases, with 9 bases left in between. The germline V gene encodes CDR1 GTSNPN and CDR2 SVGIG (reference sequence). The CDR3 coding sequence is TGTGCCTGGAATACACAGTACCAAGAGACCCAGTACTTC. It is translated as CAWNTQYQETQYF.

This clonotype has ten or more counts. V and J are TRBV4-2 and TRBJ2-1; TRBD2 agrees at 10 bases. CDR1 LGHNA and CDR2 YNFKEQ come from the germline V gene. The CDR3 has 15 residues. V shed 1 base, J shed 8 bases, and the junction held 5 bases outside the gene matches. This CDR3 is CASSQGAGGLDEQFF. DNA of the CDR3: TGTGCCAGCAGCCAAGGAGCGGGGGGGCTTGATGAGCAGTTCTTC.

This clonotype showed up many times. This rearrangement joins TRBV4-2 to TRBJ2-1; 7 bases are shared with TRBD2. CDR3 length equals 14 residues. Per germline, CDR1 LGHNA and CDR2 YNFKEQ. Trimming took 8 bases from V and 5 from J; bases not matched to a gene: 9. As DNA, the CDR3 is TGTGCCAGCGGGGAGCGGGGACCGAACAATGAGCAGTTCTTC. Translating gives CASGERGPNNEQFF.

V gene TRBV19 combines with J gene TRBJ2-7; 8 bases agree with TRBD1. V lost 3 bases to trimming and J lost 5 bases; unmatched junction nucleotides: 6. The germline CDR1 and CDR2 sequences are LNHDA and SQIVND (reference sequence). This CDR3 has 14 amino acids. CDR3 residues: CASSITGGSDEQYF. In DNA, the CDR3 is TGTGCCAGTAGTATTACAGGGGGGTCCGACGAGCAGTACTTC.

The chain joins TRBV6-5 to TRBJ2-1; D is possibly TRBD1 (6 bases). Per the germline V gene, CDR1 is MNHEY and CDR2 is SVGAGI. The CDR3 loop spans 14 amino acids. V was clipped by 8 bases and J by 0 bases, with 11 bases between them. CDR3 sequence (DNA): TGTGCCAGCTCCAGGGGCGTCTCCTACAATGAGCAGTTCTTC. This codes for CASSRGVSYNEQFF.

This clonotype has ten or more counts. The V and J genes are TRBV9 and TRBJ2-1; tentatively, D is TRBD2 (5 bases). The V gene's germline CDR1 is SGDLS and CDR2 YYNGEE. Trimming took off 0 bases at V and 0 bases at J, with 7 bases between the two ends. This CDR3 contains 15 residues. CDR3 residues: CASSVDGDSYNEQFF. As DNA, the CDR3 is TGTGCCAGCAGCGTAGACGGGGACTCCTACAATGAGCAGTTCTTC.

The rearrangement links TRBV7-2 to TRBJ1-1; D is possibly TRBD1 (5 bases). Trimming left V 5 bases short and J 6 bases short, with 16 bases between. The CDR3 sequence is 14 residues long. Germline-derived CDR1 and CDR2 are SGHTA and FQGNSA. This CDR3 reads CASSPVTGAAEAFF. CDR3 nucleotide sequence: TGTGCCAGCAGCCCAGTAACAGGCGCAGCTGAAGCTTTCTTT.

The genes are TRBV28 and TRBJ2-3; no reliable D call. V was shortened by 3 bases and J by 4 bases, with 8 bases between the two germline ends. This CDR3 has 13 residues. The germline V gene has CDR1 MDHEN and CDR2 SYDVKM. The CDR3: CASSLWSSDTQYF. CDR3 nucleotide sequence: TGTGCCAGCAGTTTGTGGAGTTCAGATACGCAGTATTTT. Combining the CDR3 with reference TRBV28 and TRBJ2-3 gives the whole variable domain DVKVTQSSRYLVKRTGEKVFLECVQDMDHENMFWYRQDPGLGLRLIYFSYDVKMKEKGDIPEGYSVSREKKERFSLILESASTNQTSMYLCASSLWSSDTQYFGPGTRLTVL.

This clonotype was detected a few times. This rearrangement joins TRBV18 to TRBJ1-2; D uncertain. This CDR3 comprises 14 residues. Trimming stripped 4 bases from V and 5 bases from J, with 14 bases between. Germline values: CDR1 KGHSH, CDR2 LQKENI. CDR3 DNA sequence: TGTGCCAGCTCACACCGGGCTCCATGGTATGGCTACACCTTC. It is translated as CASSHRAPWYGYTF.

The J gene is TRBJ2-3, the V gene TRBV6-5, with 9 nucleotides matching TRBD2. The CDR3 has 16 residues. After removal of 5 bases from V and 2 bases from J, the junction contained 8 bases not matched to a gene. The germline gives CDR1 MNHEY, CDR2 SVGAGI. CDR3 loop: CASSRLTSGVTDTQYF. CDR3 coding DNA: TGTGCCAGCAGTCGGCTGACTAGCGGAGTCACAGATACGCAGTATTTT.

The chain recombines TRBV6-2 or TRBV6-3 with TRBJ2-5, with 10 bases aligning to TRBD2. In germline, CDR1 is MNHEY, CDR2 SVGEGT. The CDR3 covers 15 residues. The V segment lost 6 bases and the J segment 3 bases; nucleotides outside the gene matches: 7. The DNA of the CDR3 is TGTGCCAGCAGGGTAGCGGGGGGCCCGAAAGAGACCCAGTACTTC. Translated, it gives CASRVAGGPKETQYF.

The chain carries TRBV9 and TRBJ2-3; 12 bases align to TRBD2. Germline trimming cut 3 bases from V and 5 bases from J; bases unmatched to any gene: 7. This CDR3 comprises 16 residues. The germline gives CDR1 SGDLS, CDR2 YYNGEE. CDR3 nucleotides: TGTGCCAGCAGCGGTACCGGGACTAGCGGGCTAGATACGCAGTATTTT. It translates to CASSGTGTSGLDTQYF.

The chain has TRBV7-6 and TRBJ2-6; D ambiguous. Trimming pared 5 bases from V and 4 bases from J, leaving 15 bases between. This CDR3 has 16 residues. In germline, CDR1 is SGHVS, CDR2 FNYEAQ. CDR3 coding DNA: TGTGCCAGCAGCGTTTTGGCCTGGCGAGGGGCCAACGTCCTGACTTTC. Protein product: CASSVLAWRGANVLTF.